This TCR beta chain is from a study of blood T cell repertoires in COVID-19. The overall study: Material from acute and convalescent COVID-19 was sourced from the United States, Italy and Spain. In each case, the material was cDNA or gDNA derived from T cells, B-cell-depleted T cells, or PBMCs.

This clone was seen a single time. Per the original data handling: Amplification of reference gene primers provided the estimated nucleated cell counts. The assay was immunoSEQ multiplex PCR, and TCRdb's table has in-frame clones only and misses some. V and J calls and clone size are given by that table; D and trimming were obtained from the DNA. Among some 160,000 clones listed, approximately 80% were seen once. J lost 6 bases, V lost 6 bases, and 8 bases had no gene match. Germline CDR1 SQVTM, CDR2 ANQGSEA. This CDR3 has 14 residues. This chain links TRBV29-1 with TRBJ2-1; 10 bases are shared with TRBD2. The receptor was derived from a man in his sixties or seventies who had recovered from COVID-19. Material: peripheral blood. The CDR3 bases are TGCAGCGTAGGTTCTAGCGGGAGTTTCAATGAGCAGTTCTTC. This gives the protein CSVGSSGSFNEQFF.